This T cell receptor (beta chain) is from a study of T cells in localized non-small cell lung cancer. Sequenced by immunoSEQ multiplex PCR; TCRdb stores in-frame clones only, minus some. The sample carries approximately 49,000 clones, approximately 80% recorded once. The germline gives CDR1 MDHEN, CDR2 SYDVKM. V lost 7 bases, J lost 5 bases, and 9 bases lay in between. The CDR3 loop spans 13 amino acids. This clone has a single count. Material: peripheral blood, obtained before any cancer treatment. The clonotype comes from a man between 40 and 69 years old with stage I squamous cell lung carcinoma. The chain combines TRBV28 with TRBJ1-6; D possibly corresponds to TRBD1 (5 bases). The CDR3 DNA sequence: TGTGCCAGCACCGACAGTAATAATTCACCCCTCCACTTT. It translates to CASTDSNNSPLHF.